This T cell receptor beta chain was observed in a study of T cell responses to AZD1222 COVID-19 vaccine. Study observations and caveats: Mapped onto spike, vaccine-associated CD4 TCRs spanned it and were dominant at 160-218 and 743-854. White British donors predominated, females outnumbered males, and clonal diversity was possibly underestimated.

Investigators merged groups given second doses at roughly 4 or roughly 12 weeks. The J segment lost 8 bases and the V segment lost 1 base, leaving 15 bases of the junction unmatched. CDR3 length: 18 residues. Germline CDR1 and CDR2: MGHRA and YSYEKL. On this clone itself: What it recognizes is unknown.

Assay used: immunoSEQ multiplex PCR; TCRdb lists only in-frame clones, some missing. The data hold about 78,000 clones, with about nine tenths observed a single time. Specimen: peripheral blood, collected 28 days after the second AZD1222 dose. The receptor was derived from an adult who received the AZD1222 COVID-19 vaccine. The chain joins TRBV4-1 to TRBJ2-1, with 9 positions matching TRBD2. CDR3 sequence reads: CASSQGLAGHSVRDEQFF. In nucleotides, the CDR3 is TGCGCCAGCAGCCAAGGGCTAGCGGGGCATTCGGTAAGGGATGAGCAGTTCTTC.